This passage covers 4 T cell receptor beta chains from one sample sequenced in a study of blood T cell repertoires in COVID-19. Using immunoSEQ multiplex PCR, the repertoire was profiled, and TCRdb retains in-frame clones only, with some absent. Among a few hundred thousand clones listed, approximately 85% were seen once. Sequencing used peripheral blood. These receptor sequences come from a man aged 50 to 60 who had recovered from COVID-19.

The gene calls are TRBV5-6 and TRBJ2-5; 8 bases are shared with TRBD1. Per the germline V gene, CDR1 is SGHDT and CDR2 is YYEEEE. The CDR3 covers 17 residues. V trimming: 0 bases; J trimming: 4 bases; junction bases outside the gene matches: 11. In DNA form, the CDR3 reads TGTGCCAGCAGCTTGGCCATCCGACAGGGGATGGGAGAGACCCAGTACTTC. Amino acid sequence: CASSLAIRQGMGETQYF.

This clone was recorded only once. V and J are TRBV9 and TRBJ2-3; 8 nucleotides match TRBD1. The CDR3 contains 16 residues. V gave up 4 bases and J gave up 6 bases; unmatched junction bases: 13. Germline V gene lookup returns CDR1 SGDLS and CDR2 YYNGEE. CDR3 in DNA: TGTGCCAGCAGCATAAACGACAGGGGCCCCAGGGATACGCAGTATTTT. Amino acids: CASSINDRGPRDTQYF.

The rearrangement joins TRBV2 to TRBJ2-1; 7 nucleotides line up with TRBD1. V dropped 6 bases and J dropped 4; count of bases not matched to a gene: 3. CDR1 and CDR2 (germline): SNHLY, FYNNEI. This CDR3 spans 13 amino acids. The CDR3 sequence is CASRVTGYNEQFF. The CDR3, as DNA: TGTGCCAGCAGGGTGACAGGGTACAATGAGCAGTTCTTC.

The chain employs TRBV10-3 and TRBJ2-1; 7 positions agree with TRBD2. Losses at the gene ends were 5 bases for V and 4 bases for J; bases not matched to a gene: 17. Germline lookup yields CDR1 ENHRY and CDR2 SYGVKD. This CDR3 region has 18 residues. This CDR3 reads CAISLLADTEIIYNEQFF. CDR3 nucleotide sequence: TGTGCCATCAGTTTGCTAGCGGACACCGAAATTATATACAATGAGCAGTTCTTC.